These 29 T cell receptor beta chains share one sample of origin, sequenced in a study of metastatic and nonmetastatic thyroid tumors. All patients were treatment-naive before thyroid surgery. TCRdb re-analyzed the PCR reads through MiXCR. Among around 6,000 clones listed, 16% were seen once. Material for sequencing was tumor tissue. All receptors come from a male donor with papillary thyroid cancer or a benign thyroid nodule (not recorded which). Some clones in this sample may be carry-over from other donors' samples.

Relative to its sample, this clone is medium-sized. V and J are TRBV7-9 and TRBJ2-7, with 7 bases aligning to TRBD2. CDR1 and CDR2 from the germline V gene are SEHNR and FQNEAQ (reference sequence). The V segment lost 1 base and the J segment 3 bases; nucleotides outside the gene matches: 3. The CDR3 length is 14 residues. In nucleotides, the CDR3 is TGTGCCAGCAGCTTAGTGGGGGGGGGCTACGAGCAGTACTTC. Amino acid sequence: CASSLVGGGYEQYF.

This clone has ten or more counts. It is unclear where the CDR3 begins or ends on the DNA, so no DNA is shown, and the CDR3 is as TCRdb lists it. V is TRBV7-5 and J is TRBJ2-3; the table's D gene call, TRBD1, was not cross checked with the DNA. TRBV7-5 is an annotated pseudogene. With termini counted, the CDR3 has 20 amino acids. Here the CDR3 reads CISVPAASKPGTGSTDTQYF.

This clone was detected a few times. The chain carries TRBV28 and TRBJ2-1; perhaps TRBD2 as D (6 bases). Germline V gene sequence: CDR1 MDHEN, CDR2 SYDVKM. The ends were cut back, 3 bases at V and 3 bases at J, with 21 bases in the middle. The CDR3 totals 18 residues. CDR3 in amino acids: CASSFPRSGARGYNEQFF. The CDR3 DNA follows: TGTGCCAGCAGTTTCCCAAGGTCGGGAGCGCGGGGCTACAATGAGCAGTTCTTC.

For the CDR3, the DNA is TGCAGTGCTAGGGGACTAGCGGGGGGGCCTTTCACCGGGGAGCTGTTTTTT. Amino acid sequence: CSARGLAGGPFTGELFF. The chain employs TRBV20-1 and TRBJ2-2; 16 bases are a match to TRBD2. Germline CDR1 is DFQATT and CDR2 is SNEGSKA (reference sequence). The CDR3 is made up of 17 amino acids. V lost 3 bases, J lost 4 bases, and 5 bases stayed unmatched.

In its sample, this clone was seen many times. Other DNA sequences from this sample encode an identical CDR3 as well. The V call is TRBV6-2 or TRBV6-3, the J call TRBJ1-2, with TRBD1 matching over 9 bases. V was clipped by 0 bases and J by 4 bases; unmatched bases: 3. Germline V gene lookup returns CDR1 MNHEY and CDR2 SVGEGT. The CDR3 extends over 15 amino acids. The CDR3 DNA is TGTGCCAGCAGTTACTCCGACAGGGGGGTCTATGGCTACACCTTC. Residues: CASSYSDRGVYGYTF.

Sample share makes this clone medium-sized. The chain recombines TRBV10-3 with TRBJ2-1; D gene unclear. Trimming stripped 3 bases from V and 7 bases from J, with 10 bases between. This CDR3 has 13 residues. From germline, CDR1 is ENHRY and CDR2 SYGVKD. CDR3 sequence: CAISDLSRNEQFF. CDR3 DNA: TGTGCCATCAGTGATCTCAGCAGGAATGAGCAGTTCTTC.

This clone was seen many times. The V and J genes are TRBV18 and TRBJ2-1, with 10 bases fitting TRBD1. The V segment lost 3 bases and the J segment 4 bases; nucleotides outside the gene matches: 3. In germline, CDR1 is KGHSH, CDR2 LQKENI. The CDR3 is made up of 15 amino acids. The CDR3 sequence is CASSPGTGAYNEQFF. In nucleotides, the CDR3 is TGTGCCAGCTCACCCGGGACAGGGGCGTACAATGAGCAGTTCTTC.

This clone was seen at least ten times. V gene TRBV3-1 combines with J gene TRBJ2-3; the D call may be TRBD1 or TRBD2 (5 bases each). CDR1 LGHDT and CDR2 YNNKEL come from the germline V gene (reference sequence). CDR3 size: 15 residues. Trimming shortened V by 6 bases and J by 2 bases, and 15 bases separated the two germline ends. The CDR3 here is CASRPGTSNTDTQYF. CDR3 in DNA: TGTGCCAGCAGACCCGGGACCTCCAACACAGATACGCAGTATTTT.

This clone is medium-sized in the sample. The rearrangement uses TRBV2 and TRBJ2-1; no definite D call. V dropped 3 bases and J dropped 0 bases, with 12 bases sitting between them. This CDR3 contains 16 residues. CDR1 SNHLY and CDR2 FYNNEI come from the germline V gene. The CDR3: CASSDAEPSSYNEQFF. The CDR3, as DNA: TGTGCCAGCAGTGACGCCGAACCTAGCTCCTACAATGAGCAGTTCTTC.

Sample share makes this clone medium-sized. The chain recombines TRBV6-2 or TRBV6-3 with TRBJ2-3, with TRBD1 matching 8 bases. Germline V CDR1 and CDR2: MNHEY, SVGEGT. This CDR3 contains 14 residues. V shed 11 bases and J 5 bases; nucleotides not matched to a gene: 12. CDR3: CAVEMGRGQDTQYF. In DNA form, the CDR3 reads TGTGCCGTAGAGATGGGCAGGGGGCAAGATACGCAGTATTTT.

This clone was seen ten or more times. Possible read error: a much larger clone is one base away. Other DNA sequences within the sample encode an identical CDR3. This chain joins TRBV12-3 or TRBV12-4 and TRBJ2-7; D ambiguous. The V end lost 1 base, the J end lost 4 bases, and 8 bases lay between the germline ends. The CDR3 is made up of 13 amino acids. Here the CDR3 DNA reads TGTGCCAGCAGTTTAGGGCTGGGATACGAGCAGTACTTC. It is translated as CASSLGLGYEQYF.

By sample fraction, this clone is medium-sized (0.01 to 0.1%). The CDR3 DNA sequence: TGCAGTGCTAGAGATGGGAGGGAGCACACAGATACGCAGTATTTT. Amino acid sequence: CSARDGREHTDTQYF. The V gene is TRBV20-1, the J gene TRBJ2-3; 7 positions agree with TRBD2. Germline values: CDR1 DFQATT, CDR2 SNEGSKA (reference sequence). The V and J ends lost 0 bases and 2 bases, in that order; junction bases with no gene match: 5. This CDR3 comprises 15 residues.

This clone is deemed large. The genes are TRBV7-9 and TRBJ1-1; D uncertain. The germline gives CDR1 SEHNR, CDR2 FQNEAQ (reference sequence). V dropped 5 bases and J dropped 8 bases, with 9 bases sitting between them. The CDR3 runs 11 residues. The CDR3 protein is CASSRTLEAFF. The CDR3 DNA follows: TGTGCCAGCAGCCGGACCCTGGAAGCTTTCTTT.

In its sample, this clone ranks as medium-sized. This chain joins TRBV10-3 and TRBJ2-2; D may be TRBD2 (5 bases). CDR1 is ENHRY and CDR2 is SYGVKD in the germline V gene. CDR3 length: 13 residues. Trimming removed 3 bases from V and 4 bases from J, with 6 bases in between. The CDR3 here is CAISDGSTGELFF. The DNA of the CDR3 is TGTGCCATCAGTGATGGGAGCACCGGGGAGCTGTTTTTT.

By its share, this clone is medium-sized. This chain uses TRBV24-1 with TRBJ2-7; TRBD1 matches at 8 bases. Looked up from germline, CDR1 is KGHDR and CDR2 is SFDVKD. This CDR3 has 17 amino acids. Losses at the gene ends were 5 bases for V and 0 bases for J; bases not matched to a gene: 11. The CDR3 reads CATSGGRGQVHSYEQYF. The CDR3 DNA reads as TGTGCCACCAGTGGAGGTCGGGGACAGGTCCACTCCTACGAGCAGTACTTC.

The gene calls are TRBV25-1 and TRBJ1-1, with D hard to call. The CDR3 is 11 amino acids. V lost 8 bases, J lost 2 bases, and 6 bases lay in between. Germline V gene lookup returns CDR1 MGHDK and CDR2 SYGVNS. CDR3 amino acids: CASYFNTEAFF. Written as DNA, the CDR3 is TGTGCCAGCTACTTTAACACTGAAGCTTTCTTT.

This clone is labeled as medium-sized. J is TRBJ2-7 and V is TRBV2; possibly TRBD2 for D (6 bases). Germline loops: CDR1 SNHLY, CDR2 FYNNEI. The CDR3 totals 16 residues. Trimming cost V 1 base and J 6 bases, with 19 bases left between them. In DNA, the CDR3 is TGTGCCAGCAGTGAAGTTGCTCGGGGGATTAGGTTCGAGCAGTACTTC. It translates to CASSEVARGIRFEQYF.

V gene TRBV11-2 combines with J gene TRBJ2-7; 7 positions match TRBD1. Germline loops: CDR1 SGHAT, CDR2 FQNNGV. V lost 6 bases and J lost 2; bases outside the gene matches: 19. This CDR3 is 18 amino acids long. The CDR3 sequence: CASRYRDSNTRRAYEQYF. DNA for the CDR3: TGTGCCAGCAGGTACCGGGACAGTAACACCCGCCGAGCCTACGAGCAGTACTTC. The whole variable domain, remainder taken from reference TRBV11-2 and TRBJ2-7, is EAGVAQSPRYKIIEKRQSVAFWCNPISGHATLYWYQQILGQGPKLLIQFQNNGVVDDSQLPKDRFSAERLKGVDSTLKIQPAKLEDSAVYLCASRYRDSNTRRAYEQYFGPGTRLTVT.

This clone was found many times. The chain carries TRBV5-6 and TRBJ1-1; D remains unclear. V was clipped by 1 base and J by 2 bases, with 6 bases between them. The V gene's germline CDR1 is SGHDT and CDR2 YYEEEE. CDR3 length: 13 amino acids. The CDR3 is CASSLPGNTEAFF. The CDR3 region has the DNA TGTGCCAGCAGCTTGCCGGGTAACACTGAAGCTTTCTTT. The full variable domain, completed using reference TRBV5-6 and TRBJ1-1, is DAGVTQSPTHLIKTRGQQVTLRCSPKSGHDTVSWYQQALGQGPQFIFQYYEEEERQRGNFPDRFSGHQFPNYSSELNVNALLLGDSALYLCASSLPGNTEAFFGQGTRLTVV.

This clone is medium-sized. The rearrangement joins TRBV19 to TRBJ1-1, with TRBD1 as a possible D gene (6 bases). The ends were cut back, 2 bases at V and 7 bases at J, with 11 bases in the middle. The CDR3 spans 13 residues. The germline V gene has CDR1 LNHDA and CDR2 SQIVND (reference sequence). The CDR3 loop reads CASSIRGPHEAFF. The DNA of the CDR3 is TGTGCCAGTAGTATACGGGGGCCCCATGAAGCTTTCTTT.

Relative to its sample, this clone is medium-sized. This chain links TRBV6-2 or TRBV6-3 with TRBJ2-7; TRBD1 might be the D (6 bases). CDR1 and CDR2 (germline): MNHEY, SVGEGT. The V and J ends lost 6 bases and 0 bases respectively, with 12 bases between them. The length of the CDR3 is 14 residues. The DNA for the CDR3 is TGTGCCAGCAGGCGGACAGCGAGCTCCTACGAGCAGTACTTC. It is translated as CASRRTASSYEQYF.

As to this clone: Sequence at one end of the junction differs from germline and may be a read error. The genes are TRBV11-2 and TRBJ1-2; D remains unclear. The V gene's germline CDR1 is SGHAT and CDR2 FQNNGV. This CDR3 is 15 amino acids long. DNA of the CDR3: TGTGCCAGCAGCTTACGGGCGTCAACTAAATATGGCTACACCTTC. Translated: CASSLRASTKYGYTF.

The CDR3, as DNA: TGTGCCAGCAGGAAACTTGACACCGGGGAGCTGTTTTTT. It codes for CASRKLDTGELFF. The chain couples TRBV7-6 to TRBJ2-2, with D unresolved. CDR1 and CDR2 (germline): SGHVS, FNYEAQ. V lost 6 bases and J lost 3, with 8 bases in between. The length of the CDR3 is 13 residues. The whole variable domain, remainder taken from reference TRBV7-6 and TRBJ2-2, is GAGVSQSPRYKVTKRGQDVALRCDPISGHVSLYWYRQALGQGPEFLTYFNYEAQQDKSGLPNDRFSAERPEGSISTLTIQRTEQRDSAMYRCASRKLDTGELFFGEGSRLTVL.

This clone was seen only a few times. This chain connects TRBV6-2 or TRBV6-3 to TRBJ1-1, with no clear D. The CDR3 has 12 amino acids. Trimming shortened V by 2 bases and J by 8 bases, and 9 bases separated the two germline ends. Germline lookup yields CDR1 MNHEY and CDR2 SVGEGT. The CDR3 coding sequence is TGTGCCAGCAGTTACCTAGTCGGGGAAGCTTTCTTT. Encoded protein: CASSYLVGEAFF.

V and J are TRBV4-1 and TRBJ2-7, with D perhaps TRBD1 (5 bases). This CDR3 contains 14 residues. The V and J ends lost 3 bases and 0 bases respectively, with 9 bases between them. The germline gives CDR1 MGHRA, CDR2 YSYEKL. The CDR3 bases are TGCGCCAGCAGCCAGTTAACAGGCTCCTACGAGCAGTACTTC. It yields the protein CASSQLTGSYEQYF.

This clone is medium-sized within its sample. This chain connects TRBV11-2 to TRBJ2-2; D remains ambiguous. The CDR3 contains 15 residues. V was clipped by 1 base and J by 0 bases, with 6 bases between them. The V gene's germline CDR1 is SGHAT and CDR2 FQNNGV. CDR3 in amino acids: CASSLGAANTGELFF. In nucleotides, the CDR3 is TGTGCCAGCAGCTTAGGGGCAGCGAACACCGGGGAGCTGTTTTTT.

This clone was seen repeatedly, ten times or more. The chain has TRBV12-3 or TRBV12-4 and TRBJ1-4; TRBD1 matches at 10 bases. The CDR3 loop spans 14 amino acids. V trimming: 6 bases; J trimming: 8 bases; junction bases outside the gene matches: 6. CDR3 nucleotide sequence: TGTGCCAGCAGCCCGACAGGGGGCAGAGAAAAACTGTTTTTT. The encoded protein is CASSPTGGREKLFF.

This clone was seen repeatedly, ten times or more. The J gene is TRBJ1-1, the V gene TRBV15; D is undetermined. The V gene lost 11 bases and the J gene lost 2 bases, with 12 bases spanning the gap. From germline, CDR1 is LNHNV and CDR2 YYDKDF (reference sequence). The CDR3 has 12 residues. In DNA, the CDR3 is TGTGCCGTCGCGACCGACAACACTGAAGCTTTCTTT. This translates into CAVATDNTEAFF.

The chain couples TRBV20-1 to TRBJ2-7; D tentatively fits TRBD1 or TRBD2 (5 bases each). Trimming took 2 bases from V and 6 from J, leaving 17 bases between them. CDR3 length: 14 residues. CDR1 DFQATT and CDR2 SNEGSKA come from the germline V gene (reference sequence). The CDR3 protein is CSARRDGLPREQYF. CDR3 DNA: TGCAGTGCTAGACGGGACGGGTTGCCTCGCGAGCAGTACTTC.